This T cell receptor beta chain was identified in a study of vaccination and CD4 T cells after COVID-19. Across the study: Recovered patients in the cohort numbered six men and four women, two of them Hispanic. SARS-CoV-2, HCoV-NL63, HCoV-OC43 and HCoV-229E supplied the overlapping spike peptides used to stimulate cells.

Treatment denoted: roughly 11-day PBMC culture with coronavirus spike peptide pools or control peptides (ViraFEST assay). ViraFEST stimulated the growth of antigen-specific T cells using peptide pools and subsequently profiled their TCRs by sequencing. The CDR3 totals 14 residues. Germline V gene lookup returns CDR1 DFQATT and CDR2 SNEGSKA (reference sequence). The V end lost 5 bases, the J end lost 4 bases, and 17 bases lay between the germline ends. Oncomine TCR Beta short-read sequencing was applied to DNA from cultured CD4+ T cells. DNA came from CD4+ T cells after culture. TCRdb re-derived calls from the PCR reads in MiXCR, one entry per CDR3 protein. Seen here are 2,500 to 3,500 distinct CDR3 sequences, roughly a fifth observed once, and the top ten hold 35% to 50%. This clonotype has only a few counts. Its specificity is unknown.

Specimen: CD4+ T cells from blood, cultured in vitro. The origin of this receptor is a human donor who had recovered from COVID-19. The V call is TRBV20-1, the J call TRBJ2-5, with D possibly TRBD1 on 8 matching bases. The CDR3 reads CSAGQGGRRETQYF. The CDR3 nucleotides read TGCAGTGCTGGACAGGGAGGGAGGAGAGAGACCCAGTACTTC.